The 32 T cell receptor beta chains below come from one sample, sequenced in a study of T cell changes during pregnancy in multiple sclerosis. Data came from immunoSEQ multiplex PCR; TCRdb stores just in-frame clones and leaves some out. The table shows approximately 80,000 clones, with roughly nine tenths occurring only once. The sequencing used PBMCs, collected in the first trimester of pregnancy. These receptors were obtained from a female donor in good health, serving as a control in a pregnancy study. Some clones in this sample may be carry-over from other donors' samples.

This rearrangement joins TRBV5-1 to TRBJ2-1, with D tentatively TRBD1 (5 bases). V was trimmed by 3 bases and J by 6 bases, leaving 13 bases between them. CDR3 length equals 14 residues. In germline, CDR1 is SGHRS, CDR2 YFSETQ. CDR3 loop: CASSSLDSLNEQFF. The CDR3 bases are TGCGCCAGCAGCTCGCTAGACAGTCTCAATGAGCAGTTCTTC.

The rearrangement uses TRBV4-2 and TRBJ1-1; 7 bases line up with TRBD1. The CDR3 covers 16 residues. Germline CDR1 LGHNA, CDR2 YNFKEQ. V shed 3 bases, J shed 10 bases, and the junction held 17 bases outside the gene matches. CDR3 sequence reads: CASSQETTGLLLGAFF. The CDR3 coding sequence is TGTGCCAGCAGCCAGGAGACGACAGGGCTCCTTCTCGGAGCTTTCTTT.

The rearrangement joins TRBV6-6 to TRBJ1-1; 7 bases are a match to TRBD1. CDR1 is MNHNY and CDR2 is SVGAGI in the germline V gene (reference sequence). The J segment lost 4 bases and the V segment lost 7 bases, leaving 6 bases of the junction unmatched. The CDR3 sequence is 13 residues long. The CDR3 coding sequence is TGTGCCAGCAATGAGGCAGGGGGCACTGAAGCTTTCTTT. Protein product: CASNEAGGTEAFF.

The genes are TRBV5-1 and TRBJ1-4, with D maybe TRBD1 (5 bases). This CDR3 is 15 amino acids long. Trimming took off 0 bases at V and 6 bases at J, with 12 bases between the two ends. In germline, CDR1 is SGHRS, CDR2 YFSETQ. For the CDR3, the DNA is TGCGCCAGCAGCTTGGTGAGCCAGGGTCATGAAAAACTGTTTTTT. Translation gives CASSLVSQGHEKLFF. Variable domain in full (rest from reference TRBV5-1 and TRBJ1-4): KAGVTQTPRYLIKTRGQQVTLSCSPISGHRSVSWYQQTPGQGLQFLFEYFSETQRNKGNFPGRFSGRQFSNSRSEMNVSTLELGDSALYLCASSLVSQGHEKLFFGSGTQLSVL.

The chain employs TRBV7-2 and TRBJ2-1; D gene unclear. CDR1 is SGHTA and CDR2 is FQGNSA in the germline V gene. This CDR3 comprises 17 residues. V lost 0 bases, J lost 0 bases, and 12 bases lay in between. The CDR3 sequence: CASSLASLTSSYNEQFF. The CDR3 DNA reads TGTGCCAGCAGCTTAGCCTCCCTAACGAGCTCCTACAATGAGCAGTTCTTC. The variable domain in full, completed from reference TRBV7-2 and TRBJ2-1, reads GAGVSQSPSNKVTEKGKDVELRCDPISGHTALYWYRQSLGQGLEFLIYFQGNSAPDKSGLPSDRFSAERTGGSVSTLTIQRTQQEDSAVYLCASSLASLTSSYNEQFFGPGTRLTVL.

This clone has a single count. CDR3: CASSGGLAGVRGGEQYF. Written as DNA, the CDR3 is TGTGCCAGCAGCGGCGGACTAGCGGGGGTCAGAGGGGGCGAGCAGTACTTC. V and J are TRBV13 and TRBJ2-7; TRBD2 agrees at 13 bases. The CDR3 is 17 amino acids. Germline trimming cut 5 bases from V and 6 bases from J; bases unmatched to any gene: 13. The germline V gene encodes CDR1 PRHDT and CDR2 FYEKMQ (reference sequence).

The chain uses TRBV7-2 and TRBJ2-5; D unclear. V lost 1 base and J 3 bases, leaving 6 bases between the germline ends. This CDR3 spans 13 amino acids. CDR1 is SGHTA, CDR2 FQGNSA, per germline. The CDR3 sequence: CASSLDRKETQYF. Written as DNA, the CDR3 is TGTGCCAGCAGCTTAGACAGAAAAGAGACCCAGTACTTC.

J is TRBJ1-5 and V is TRBV2; D gene ambiguous. V lost 8 bases, J lost 0 bases, and 8 bases lay in between. This CDR3 comprises 13 residues. Germline-derived CDR1 and CDR2 are SNHLY and FYNNEI. The CDR3 is CASGQNSNQPQHF. The CDR3 DNA is TGTGCCAGCGGGCAAAATAGCAATCAGCCCCAGCATTTT.

This chain joins TRBV27 and TRBJ2-7; 10 nucleotides agree with TRBD2. CDR1 is MNHEY, CDR2 SMNVEV, per germline (reference sequence). V dropped 2 bases and J dropped 6; count of bases not matched to a gene: 7. This CDR3 is built from 15 residues. In nucleotides, the CDR3 is TGTGCCAGCAGTTTACTAGCTAGCGGGGGTAGCGAGCAGTACTTC. It specifies CASSLLASGGSEQYF.

The rearrangement uses TRBV27 and TRBJ1-6, with TRBD1 as a possible D gene (5 bases). The CDR3 contains 17 residues. Trimming removed 0 bases at V and 5 bases at J, with 14 bases between. Germline V CDR1 and CDR2: MNHEY, SMNVEV (reference sequence). CDR3 in DNA: TGTGCCAGCAGTTTATCGTGGGAGGGGTCACATAATTCACCCCTCCACTTT. It translates to CASSLSWEGSHNSPLHF.

The rearrangement joins TRBV19 to TRBJ2-2; TRBD1 matches at 9 bases. CDR1 is LNHDA and CDR2 is SQIVND in the germline V gene (reference sequence). Trimming cost V 4 bases and J 6 bases; bases outside gene matches: 9. This CDR3 region has 16 residues. The CDR3 protein is CASSKRTGASPGELFF. The CDR3 DNA sequence: TGTGCCAGTAGTAAACGGACAGGGGCGAGCCCCGGGGAGCTGTTTTTT.

This clone appeared a single time. This sequence joins TRBV29-1 and TRBJ2-7, with a tentative D call TRBD2 (5 bases). Looked up from germline, CDR1 is SQVTM and CDR2 is ANQGSEA. V lost 1 base and J 5 bases, leaving 21 bases between the germline ends. The CDR3 loop spans 16 amino acids. CDR3 DNA: TGCAGCGTTGAAGGAGGGAACGAGCCGGGCTACGACGAGCAGTACTTC. It yields the protein CSVEGGNEPGYDEQYF.

In the case of this clone: A read error may produce the germline difference seen at one junction end. The sample contains more than one DNA sequence encoding this CDR3. This chain joins TRBV27 and TRBJ2-3, with TRBD2 matching 7 bases. Germline V gene lookup returns CDR1 MNHEY and CDR2 SMNVEV (reference sequence). The CDR3 contains 17 residues. DNA of the CDR3: TGCGCCAGCAGTCAGGGACTACCTCCCGTTGGCACAGATACGCAGTATTTT. Its protein is CASSQGLPPVGTDTQYF.

The CDR3 loop reads CASKRGSYNSPLHF. CDR3 DNA sequence: TGTGCCAGCAAAAGAGGCTCCTATAATTCACCCCTCCACTTT. V and J are TRBV28 and TRBJ1-6, with D unclear. Germline-derived CDR1 and CDR2 are MDHEN and SYDVKM. The CDR3 sequence is 14 residues long. Between the trimmed V and J ends, which lost 7 bases and 0 bases, there was a span of 7 bases. The entire variable domain, with the rest obtained from reference TRBV28 and TRBJ1-6, is as follows: DVKVTQSSRYLVKRTGEKVFLECVQDMDHENMFWYRQDPGLGLRLIYFSYDVKMKEKGDIPEGYSVSREKKERFSLILESASTNQTSMYLCASKRGSYNSPLHFGNGTRLTVT.

This clone was counted once. The chain is built from TRBV6-1 and TRBJ1-1; the match to TRBD1 covers 11 bases. J gave up 5 bases and V 6 bases, and 8 bases lay outside the gene matches. CDR3 length equals 15 residues. From germline, CDR1 is MNHNS and CDR2 SASEGT. CDR3 DNA sequence: TGTGCCAGCAGAGCTTCCGGGACAGGGGGAACTGAAGCTTTCTTT. It is translated as CASRASGTGGTEAFF.

This clone has only one observation. The chain joins TRBV19 to TRBJ1-5; D remains ambiguous. The germline V and J ends were trimmed by 5 bases and 0 bases, with 2 bases remaining between them. Germline V gene data show CDR1 as LNHDA and CDR2 as SQIVND (reference sequence). The CDR3 covers 12 residues. Here the CDR3 reads CASSRSNQPQHF. The DNA for the CDR3 is TGTGCCAGTAGTCGTAGCAATCAGCCCCAGCATTTT.

The V gene is TRBV4-1, the J gene TRBJ1-2; 9 bases agree with TRBD1. CDR3 size: 13 residues. With V trimmed by 5 bases and J by 4 bases, 2 bases remained unmatched. Germline V gene sequence: CDR1 MGHRA, CDR2 YSYEKL. The DNA for the CDR3 is TGCGCCAGCAGCGGACAGGGGACCTATGGCTACACCTTC. Translated, it gives CASSGQGTYGYTF.

This clone was observed a single time. The rearrangement links TRBV7-8 to TRBJ2-2; 12 bases fit TRBD2. Looked up from germline, CDR1 is SGHVS and CDR2 is FQNEAQ. The J segment lost 5 bases and the V segment lost 5 bases, leaving 6 bases of the junction unmatched. The CDR3 is made up of 16 amino acids. CDR3 coding DNA: TGTGCCAGCAGCCCGTGGACTAGCGGGGTTACCGGGGAGCTGTTTTTT. Translated, it gives CASSPWTSGVTGELFF.

The chain couples TRBV19 to TRBJ2-3; TRBD2 is a possible D gene (5 bases). Germline V gene sequence: CDR1 LNHDA, CDR2 SQIVND (reference sequence). The length of the CDR3 is 16 residues. V lost 0 bases, J lost 2 bases, and 12 bases lay in between. CDR3 bases: TGTGCCAGTAGTATAGATCGAAACGGGGACACAGATACGCAGTATTTT. Encoded protein: CASSIDRNGDTDTQYF. The entire variable domain, with the rest obtained from reference TRBV19 and TRBJ2-3, is as follows: DGGITQSPKYLFRKEGQNVTLSCEQNLNHDAMYWYRQDPGQGLRLIYYSQIVNDFQKGDIAEGYSVSREKKESFPLTVTSAQKNPTAFYLCASSIDRNGDTDTQYFGPGTRLTVL.

The chain couples TRBV4-1 to TRBJ1-4; possible D gene TRBD1, 6 bases. Per germline, CDR1 MGHRA and CDR2 YSYEKL. This CDR3 spans 15 amino acids. V was clipped by 0 bases and J by 6 bases, with 11 bases between them. The CDR3, as DNA: TGCGCCAGCAGCCAAGATGCACAGGGCTATGAAAAACTGTTTTTT. This gives the protein CASSQDAQGYEKLFF.

CDR3 protein: CASSQDSGGAYNEQFF. The CDR3 DNA reads TGTGCCAGCAGCCAAGATAGCGGGGGGGCCTACAATGAGCAGTTCTTC. This chain links TRBV4-2 with TRBJ2-1, with TRBD2 identical over 11 bases. Trimming cost V 0 bases and J 2 bases; bases outside gene matches: 0. The length of the CDR3 is 16 residues. Germline V gene sequence: CDR1 LGHNA, CDR2 YNFKEQ.

This clone was found a few times. The CDR3 DNA sequence: TGTGCCAGCAGCTTAGAAAGGGGGCCCCAGCATTTT. The encoded protein is CASSLERGPQHF. The chain recombines TRBV11-2 with TRBJ1-5, with D perhaps TRBD1 (5 bases). V was clipped by 0 bases and J by 9 bases, with 6 bases between them. This CDR3 is 12 amino acids long. In germline, CDR1 is SGHAT, CDR2 FQNNGV.

The table lists this clone with a count of one. The chain employs TRBV19 and TRBJ1-3; D gene uncertain. CDR1 is LNHDA and CDR2 is SQIVND in the germline V gene (reference sequence). V was shortened by 7 bases and J by 0 bases, with 10 bases between the two germline ends. The CDR3 has 14 amino acids. CDR3 protein: CASTYSNSGNTIYF. Here the CDR3 DNA reads TGTGCCAGTACCTACAGTAACTCTGGAAACACCATATATTTT.

The genes are TRBV10-3 and TRBJ1-5; D remains unclear. V shed 7 bases and J shed 2 bases, with 3 bases lying between them. Germline CDR1 ENHRY, CDR2 SYGVKD. CDR3 size: 11 residues. The CDR3 region is CAIIGNQPQHF. CDR3 bases: TGTGCCATCATCGGCAATCAGCCCCAGCATTTT.

The CDR3 loop is CAWSVQEGLKQYF. DNA of the CDR3: TGTGCCTGGAGTGTACAAGAGGGCCTAAAGCAGTACTTC. The chain carries TRBV30 and TRBJ2-7, with D possibly matching TRBD2 (5 bases). Germline assignment: CDR1 GTSNPN and CDR2 SVGIG (reference sequence). CDR3 length: 13 residues. V lost 0 bases, J lost 8 bases, and 14 bases lay in between.

This clone was seen only once. The chain has TRBV11-3 and TRBJ2-1; 9 bases match TRBD2. CDR3 length: 17 residues. Looked up from germline, CDR1 is SGHNT and CDR2 is YENEEA. V shed 5 bases, J shed 1 base, and the junction held 9 bases outside the gene matches. CDR3 nucleotide sequence: TGTGCCAGCAGCCCCCGGGGCGGGGGGGCTTCCTACAATGAGCAGTTCTTC. This gives the protein CASSPRGGGASYNEQFF. Looking up the rest from reference TRBV11-3 and TRBJ2-1 gives the full variable domain: EAGVVQSPRYKIIEKKQPVAFWCNPISGHNTLYWYLQNLGQGPELLIRYENEEAVDDSQLPKDRFSAERLKGVDSTLKIQPAELGDSAVYLCASSPRGGGASYNEQFFGPGTRLTVL.

The chain has TRBV2 and TRBJ1-2; D gene ambiguous. Per germline, CDR1 SNHLY and CDR2 FYNNEI. Trimming stripped 3 bases from V and 6 bases from J, with 17 bases between. The CDR3 covers 15 residues. The CDR3 DNA sequence: TGTGCCAGCAGTGAGGTGGTTAGAGGGAAGGATGGCTACACCTTC. Its protein product is CASSEVVRGKDGYTF. The whole variable domain, filled in from reference TRBV2 and TRBJ1-2, reads EPEVTQTPSHQVTQMGQEVILRCVPISNHLYFYWYRQILGQKVEFLVSFYNNEISEKSEIFDDQFSVERPDGSNFTLKIRSTKLEDSAMYFCASSEVVRGKDGYTFGSGTRLTVV.

This sequence joins TRBV6-5 and TRBJ2-5; D perhaps matches TRBD2 (6 bases). Germline assignment: CDR1 MNHEY and CDR2 SVGAGI. Trimming cost V 7 bases and J 1 base, with 10 bases left between them. CDR3 length: 13 residues. DNA for the CDR3: TGTGCCAGCATTGATAGCGGCCAAGAGACCCAGTACTTC. Protein: CASIDSGQETQYF.

The chain employs TRBV5-1 and TRBJ2-5, with a weak D call TRBD2 (5 bases). This CDR3 is built from 15 residues. Germline V gene lookup returns CDR1 SGHRS and CDR2 YFSETQ. The V end was cut by 3 bases, the J end by 2 bases, with 14 bases between. CDR3 DNA sequence: TGCGCCAGCAGCTCATCGGGGTCCCGACAAGAGACCCAGTACTTC. It codes for CASSSSGSRQETQYF.

The chain is built from TRBV19 and TRBJ2-3; 9 bases line up with TRBD2. The ends lost 8 bases at V and 2 bases at J; junction bases unmatched: 8. Germline V gives CDR1 LNHDA, CDR2 SQIVND (reference sequence). The CDR3 is 15 amino acids. CDR3 nucleotide sequence: TGTGCCAGTGTCCCTGGCGGGAGGGTCACAGATACGCAGTATTTT. Translated, it gives CASVPGGRVTDTQYF.

V is TRBV5-5 and J is TRBJ2-1; 7 bases fit TRBD2. Germline values: CDR1 SGHKS, CDR2 YYEKEE (reference sequence). This CDR3 is built from 16 residues. Germline trimming cut 0 bases from V and 4 bases from J; bases unmatched to any gene: 7. CDR3 protein: CASSLGVGGNYNEQFF. DNA of the CDR3: TGTGCCAGCAGCTTGGGTGTCGGGGGGAATTACAATGAGCAGTTCTTC.

The V call is TRBV6-1, the J call TRBJ2-5, with D perhaps TRBD2 (6 bases). Trimming cost V 4 bases and J 3 bases, with 12 bases left between them. The CDR3 loop spans 14 amino acids. Germline loops: CDR1 MNHNS, CDR2 SASEGT. CDR3 protein: CASSVSSVEETQYF. The DNA of the CDR3 is TGTGCCAGCAGTGTTTCTAGCGTCGAAGAGACCCAGTACTTC.